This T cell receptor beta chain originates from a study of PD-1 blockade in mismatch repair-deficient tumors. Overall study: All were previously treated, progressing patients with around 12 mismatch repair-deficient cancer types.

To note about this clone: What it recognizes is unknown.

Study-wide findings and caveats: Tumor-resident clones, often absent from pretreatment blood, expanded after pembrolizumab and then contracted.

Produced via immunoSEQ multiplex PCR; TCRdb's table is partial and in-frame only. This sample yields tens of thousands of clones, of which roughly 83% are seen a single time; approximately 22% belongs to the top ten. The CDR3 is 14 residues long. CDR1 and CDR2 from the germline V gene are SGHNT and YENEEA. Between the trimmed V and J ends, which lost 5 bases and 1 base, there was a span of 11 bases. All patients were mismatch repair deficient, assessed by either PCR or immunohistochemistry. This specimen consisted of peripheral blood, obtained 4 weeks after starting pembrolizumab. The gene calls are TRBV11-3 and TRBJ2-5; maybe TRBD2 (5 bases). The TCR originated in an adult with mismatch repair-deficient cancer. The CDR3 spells CASSTRGSQETQYF. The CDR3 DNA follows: TGTGCCAGCAGCACCCGGGGTTCCCAAGAGACCCAGTACTTC.